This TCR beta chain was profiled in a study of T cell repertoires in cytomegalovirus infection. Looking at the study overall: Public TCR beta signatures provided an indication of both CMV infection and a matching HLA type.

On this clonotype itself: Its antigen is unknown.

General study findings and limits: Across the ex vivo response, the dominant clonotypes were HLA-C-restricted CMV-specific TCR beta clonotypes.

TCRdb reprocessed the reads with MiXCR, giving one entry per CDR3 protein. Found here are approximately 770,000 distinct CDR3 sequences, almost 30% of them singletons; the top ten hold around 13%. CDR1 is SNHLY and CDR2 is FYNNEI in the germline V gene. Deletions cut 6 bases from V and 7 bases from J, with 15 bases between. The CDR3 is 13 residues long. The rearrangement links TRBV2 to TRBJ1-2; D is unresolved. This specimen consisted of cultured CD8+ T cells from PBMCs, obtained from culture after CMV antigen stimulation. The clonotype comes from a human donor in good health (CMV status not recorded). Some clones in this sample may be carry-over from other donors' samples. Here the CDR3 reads CASREGYVFGYTF. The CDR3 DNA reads TGTGCCAGCAGGGAGGGATATGTTTTTGGCTACACCTTC.